This entry is about one T cell receptor beta chain. The protocol was immunoSEQ multiplex PCR, while the TCRdb copy is restricted to in-frame clones and leaves out a portion. The sample has approximately 110,000 clones; around 84% are singletons. This record belongs to a study of blood T cell repertoires in COVID-19. As for the study in general: Samples came from the United States, Italy and Spain, spanning acute and convalescent COVID-19.

Trimming took 0 bases from V and 4 from J; bases not matched to a gene: 1. The CDR3 is 14 residues long. Per germline, CDR1 SGHRS and CDR2 YFSETQ. The sequence was collected from a man between 35 and 55 years old with acute or convalescent COVID-19. The V and J genes are TRBV5-1 and TRBJ1-1; 9 nucleotides line up with TRBD1. The specimen sequenced was peripheral blood. CDR3 in DNA: TGCGCCAGCAGCTTGGGGGACAGGGTCACTGAAGCTTTCTTT. As protein: CASSLGDRVTEAFF.